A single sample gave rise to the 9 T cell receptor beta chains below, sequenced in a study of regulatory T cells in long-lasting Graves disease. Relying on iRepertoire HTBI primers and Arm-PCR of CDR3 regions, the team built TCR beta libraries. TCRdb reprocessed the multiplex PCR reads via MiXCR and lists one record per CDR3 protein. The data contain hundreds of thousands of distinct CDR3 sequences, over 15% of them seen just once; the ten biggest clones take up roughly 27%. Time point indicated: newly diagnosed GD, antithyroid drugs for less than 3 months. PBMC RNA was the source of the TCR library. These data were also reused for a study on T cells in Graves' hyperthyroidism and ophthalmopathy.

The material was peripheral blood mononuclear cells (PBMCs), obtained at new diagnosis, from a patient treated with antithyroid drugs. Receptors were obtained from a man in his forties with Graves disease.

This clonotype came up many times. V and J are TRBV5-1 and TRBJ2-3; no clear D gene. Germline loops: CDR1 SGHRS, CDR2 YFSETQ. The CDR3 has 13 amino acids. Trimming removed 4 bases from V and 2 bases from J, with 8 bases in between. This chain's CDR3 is CASSQADTDTQYF. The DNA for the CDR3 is TGCGCCAGCAGCCAAGCCGACACAGATACGCAGTATTTT.

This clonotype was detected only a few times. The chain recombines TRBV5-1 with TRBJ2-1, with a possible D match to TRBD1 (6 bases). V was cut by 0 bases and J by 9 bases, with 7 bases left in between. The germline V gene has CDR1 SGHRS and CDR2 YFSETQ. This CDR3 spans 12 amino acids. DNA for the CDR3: TGCGCCAGCAGCTTGGAAGGGGGTGAGCAGTTCTTC. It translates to CASSLEGGEQFF.

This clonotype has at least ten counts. Here the CDR3 DNA reads TGTGCCAGCAGTCACAGCGGGGGTAATGAGCAGTTCTTC. The encoded protein is CASSHSGGNEQFF. This chain connects TRBV3-1 to TRBJ2-1; 8 bases match TRBD2. This CDR3 contains 13 residues. V was clipped by 6 bases and J by 7 bases; unmatched bases: 5. Germline values: CDR1 LGHDT, CDR2 YNNKEL (reference sequence).

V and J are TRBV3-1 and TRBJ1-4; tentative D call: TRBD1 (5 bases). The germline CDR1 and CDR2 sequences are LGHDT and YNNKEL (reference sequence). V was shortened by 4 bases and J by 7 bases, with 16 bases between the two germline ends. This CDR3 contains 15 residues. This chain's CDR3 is CASSRRSGGGEKLFF. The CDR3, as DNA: TGTGCCAGCAGCCGTAGGTCCGGCGGGGGTGAAAAACTGTTTTTT.

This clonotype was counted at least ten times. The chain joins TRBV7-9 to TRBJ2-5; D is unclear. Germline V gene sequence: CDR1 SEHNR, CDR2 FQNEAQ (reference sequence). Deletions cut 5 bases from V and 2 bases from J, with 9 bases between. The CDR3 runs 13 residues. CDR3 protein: CASSEPAQETQYF. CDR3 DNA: TGTGCCAGCAGCGAACCGGCACAAGAGACCCAGTACTTC.

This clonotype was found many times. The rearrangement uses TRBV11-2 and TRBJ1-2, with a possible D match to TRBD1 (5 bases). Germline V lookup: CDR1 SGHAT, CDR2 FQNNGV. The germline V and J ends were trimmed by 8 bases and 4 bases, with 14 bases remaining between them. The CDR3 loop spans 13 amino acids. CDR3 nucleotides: TGTGCCAGCGGCCCAGGGTTAAGCTATGGCTACACCTTC. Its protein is CASGPGLSYGYTF. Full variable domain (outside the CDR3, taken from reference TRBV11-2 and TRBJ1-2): EAGVAQSPRYKIIEKRQSVAFWCNPISGHATLYWYQQILGQGPKLLIQFQNNGVVDDSQLPKDRFSAERLKGVDSTLKIQPAKLEDSAVYLCASGPGLSYGYTFGSGTRLTVV.

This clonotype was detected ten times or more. The CDR3 DNA follows: TGTGCCAGCAGGGGCAGGGAAGCTGAAGCTTTCTTT. It is translated as CASRGREAEAFF. V gene TRBV28 combines with J gene TRBJ1-1; possible D gene TRBD1, 5 bases. Trimming took 6 bases from V and 6 from J, leaving 11 bases between them. Germline V gene lookup returns CDR1 MDHEN and CDR2 SYDVKM. The CDR3 contains 12 residues.

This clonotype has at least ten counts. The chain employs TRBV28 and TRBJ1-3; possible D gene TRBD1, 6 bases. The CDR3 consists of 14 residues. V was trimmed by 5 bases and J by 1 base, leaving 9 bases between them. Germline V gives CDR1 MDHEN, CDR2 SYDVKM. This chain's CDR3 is CASSEQGSGNTIYF. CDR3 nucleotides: TGTGCCAGCAGTGAACAGGGATCTGGAAACACCATATATTTT. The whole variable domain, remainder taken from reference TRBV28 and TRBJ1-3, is DVKVTQSSRYLVKRTGEKVFLECVQDMDHENMFWYRQDPGLGLRLIYFSYDVKMKEKGDIPEGYSVSREKKERFSLILESASTNQTSMYLCASSEQGSGNTIYFGEGSWLTVV.

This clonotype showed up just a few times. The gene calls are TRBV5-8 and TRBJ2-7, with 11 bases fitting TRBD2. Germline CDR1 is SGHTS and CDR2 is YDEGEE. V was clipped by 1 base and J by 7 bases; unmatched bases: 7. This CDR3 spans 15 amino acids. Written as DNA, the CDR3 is TGTGCCAGCAGCTTGACTAGCGGGGGTCCCGGGGAGCAGTACTTC. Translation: CASSLTSGGPGEQYF.